This TCR beta chain comes out of a study of T cells in localized non-small cell lung cancer. Overall study findings and caveats: Turning up in adjacent lung were a median about 61 of the top 100 tumor clones. Uninvolved adjacent lung, not tumor, had the highest T cell clonality. Heterogeneity within the tumor remains possible, as just one region underwent sequencing. Blood T cell density predicted longer survival; adjacent-lung clonality, shorter.

The repertoire was sequenced with immunoSEQ multiplex PCR; TCRdb's copy has only in-frame clones and lacks some. In the table there are about 24,000 clones, about 90% of which are singletons. On this clone itself: Its target is unknown.

V dropped 7 bases and J dropped 0; count of bases not matched to a gene: 5. The CDR3 consists of 17 residues. Per the germline V gene, CDR1 is SGHVS and CDR2 is FNYEAQ. The rearrangement links TRBV7-6 to TRBJ2-2; 13 nucleotides align to TRBD2. Sequences were derived from peripheral blood, sampled before any cancer treatment. This receptor was obtained from a male donor at least 60 years old with stage I squamous cell lung carcinoma. CDR3 region: CASTRGLAGSNTGELFF. As DNA, the CDR3 is TGTGCCAGCACCCGGGGACTAGCGGGATCGAACACCGGGGAGCTGTTTTTT. Drawing the rest from reference TRBV7-6 and TRBJ2-2, the complete variable domain is GAGVSQSPRYKVTKRGQDVALRCDPISGHVSLYWYRQALGQGPEFLTYFNYEAQQDKSGLPNDRFSAERPEGSISTLTIQRTEQRDSAMYRCASTRGLAGSNTGELFFGEGSRLTVL.